Following are 10 T cell receptor beta chains from one sample sequenced in a study of T cell repertoires in cytomegalovirus infection. TCRdb processed the reads anew with MiXCR; each CDR3 protein has one entry. Of around 450,000 distinct CDR3 sequences listed, 11% are singletons. Specimen: PBMCs. These receptors were collected from a human donor in good health (CMV status not recorded). Some clones in this sample may be carry-over from other donors' samples.

This clonotype has a count of ten or more. The rearrangement joins TRBV7-6 to TRBJ2-5; D is uncertain. The CDR3 totals 11 residues. V was cut by 5 bases and J by 3 bases, with 4 bases left in between. Per germline, CDR1 SGHVS and CDR2 FNYEAQ. CDR3 in DNA: TGTGCCAGCAGCAAAGAAGAGACCCAGTACTTC. This gives the protein CASSKEETQYF.

This clonotype was seen many times. CDR3 DNA: TGTGCCAGCCGGGGGAACGACTATGGCTACACCTTC. Translated: CASRGNDYGYTF. The chain uses TRBV11-2 and TRBJ1-2, with D possibly matching TRBD1 (5 bases). From germline, CDR1 is SGHAT and CDR2 FQNNGV. The CDR3 sequence is 12 residues long. V was shortened by 8 bases and J by 3 bases, with 10 bases between the two germline ends.

This clonotype came up many times. The chain is built from TRBV20-1 and TRBJ1-5, with D uncertain. V shed 6 bases and J shed 2 bases, with 17 bases lying between them. Germline lookup yields CDR1 DFQATT and CDR2 SNEGSKA (reference sequence). There are 15 residues in the CDR3. The CDR3 here is CSAYAGGSGNQPQHF. In DNA form, the CDR3 reads TGCAGTGCCTACGCAGGAGGGTCCGGCAATCAGCCCCAGCATTTT.

This clonotype was seen repeatedly, ten times or more. V usage is TRBV19 and J usage is TRBJ2-1; maybe TRBD2 (5 bases). The CDR3 runs to 13 residues. Per the germline V gene, CDR1 is LNHDA and CDR2 is SQIVND (reference sequence). The ends were cut back, 6 bases at V and 4 bases at J, with 10 bases in the middle. The CDR3 protein is CASSGITYNEQFF. The CDR3 DNA sequence: TGTGCCAGTAGCGGGATAACGTACAATGAGCAGTTCTTC.

This clonotype showed up just a few times. The genes are TRBV28 and TRBJ2-2, with TRBD1 as a possible D gene (6 bases). This CDR3 contains 12 residues. The V gene lost 8 bases and the J gene lost 4 bases, with 8 bases spanning the gap. The V gene's germline CDR1 is MDHEN and CDR2 SYDVKM. CDR3 in DNA: TGTGCCAGCCAGGGGAGCACCGGGGAGCTGTTTTTT. It is translated as CASQGSTGELFF.

This clonotype was seen more than once but under ten times. This chain links TRBV6-1 with TRBJ2-5; 8 bases align to TRBD1. Losses at the gene ends were 5 bases for V and 1 base for J; bases not matched to a gene: 6. Germline CDR1 MNHNS, CDR2 SASEGT. This CDR3 has 15 amino acids. CDR3 protein: CASSLDRAVQETQYF. The CDR3 DNA sequence: TGTGCCAGCAGTCTGGACAGGGCCGTCCAAGAGACCCAGTACTTC.

The V gene is TRBV20-1, the J gene TRBJ2-1; 8 bases align to TRBD2. The CDR3 covers 14 residues. From germline, CDR1 is DFQATT and CDR2 SNEGSKA (reference sequence). The V gene end was trimmed by 5 bases and the J gene end by 5 bases; junction bases not matched to a gene: 8. CDR3 bases: TGCAGTGCTTCTCTAGCGGGCCGTCACAATGAGCAGTTCTTC. Translating gives CSASLAGRHNEQFF.

In this sample, this clonotype turned up many times. This chain joins TRBV12-3 or TRBV12-4 and TRBJ2-2, with D perhaps TRBD1 (6 bases). This CDR3 is 15 amino acids long. V shed 5 bases and J shed 4 bases, with 14 bases lying between them. The CDR3 loop is CASSPQGIFTGELFF. As DNA, the CDR3 is TGTGCCAGCAGTCCGCAGGGGATTTTCACCGGGGAGCTGTTTTTT.

The rearrangement joins TRBV2 to TRBJ2-1; tentatively, D is TRBD2 (7 bases). Germline CDR1 SNHLY, CDR2 FYNNEI. The CDR3 has 15 amino acids. Trimming stripped 4 bases from V and 2 bases from J, with 12 bases between. In nucleotides, the CDR3 is TGTGCCAGCAGTGGGGCCGGGGGGCCCTACAATGAGCAGTTCTTC. It encodes CASSGAGGPYNEQFF.

This clonotype has more than one count but fewer than ten. The V and J genes are TRBV7-3 and TRBJ2-1; D is undetermined. The CDR3 is 14 residues long. Trimming pared 8 bases from V and 0 bases from J, leaving 11 bases between. Germline V gene lookup returns CDR1 SGHTA and CDR2 FQGTGA. The CDR3 loop is CASSTDASYNEQFF. CDR3 bases: TGTGCCAGCTCAACCGATGCCTCCTACAATGAGCAGTTCTTC. Full variable domain (outside the CDR3, taken from reference TRBV7-3 and TRBJ2-1): GAGVSQTPSNKVTEKGKYVELRCDPISGHTALYWYRQSLGQGPEFLIYFQGTGAADDSGLPNDRFFAVRPEGSVSTLKIQRTERGDSAVYLCASSTDASYNEQFFGPGTRLTVL.